These 21 T cell receptor beta chains came from one sample sequenced in a study of blood T cell repertoires in COVID-19. Profiling relied on immunoSEQ multiplex PCR, and the TCRdb table lists in-frame clones only, not all of them. This sample carries under 300,000 clones, about four fifths of them seen once, and the ten largest clones take roughly 3.1%. The sequenced material came from PBMCs or T cells enriched from blood (not recorded which). The receptor set was obtained from a man aged 45-65 years who had recovered from COVID-19.

The gene calls are TRBV7-8 and TRBJ2-1; D may be TRBD1 (5 bases). The V gene's germline CDR1 is SGHVS and CDR2 FQNEAQ. V lost 5 bases and J 8 bases, leaving 13 bases between the germline ends. The CDR3 loop spans 13 amino acids. The CDR3 coding sequence is TGTGCCAGCAGCCCAGCCAGGGTCGATGAGCAGTTCTTC. This gives the protein CASSPARVDEQFF.

As to this clone: The identical CDR3 is also encoded by other nucleotide sequences in the sample. DNA of the CDR3: TGTGCCAGCAGCCTCCAGGGGTGGGGCTACACCTTC. Protein: CASSLQGWGYTF. The chain employs TRBV12-3 or TRBV12-4 and TRBJ1-2, with TRBD1 as a possible D gene (6 bases). Trimming took 6 bases from V and 8 from J, leaving 13 bases between them. There are 12 residues in the CDR3.

This clone was counted between two and nine times. The chain combines TRBV29-1 with TRBJ2-7; TRBD1 matches at 7 bases. The CDR3 is 14 amino acids. Germline CDR1 SQVTM, CDR2 ANQGSEA. V lost 7 bases to trimming and J lost 3 bases; unmatched junction nucleotides: 12. The CDR3 DNA reads as TGCAGCGCGGGGACACCGGGACAGTTCTACGAGCAGTACTTC. This encodes CSAGTPGQFYEQYF.

This chain uses TRBV11-2 with TRBJ2-5; the D gene is possibly TRBD2 (5 bases). The CDR3 extends over 15 amino acids. The V end lost 1 base, the J end lost 5 bases, and 14 bases lay between the germline ends. The V gene's germline CDR1 is SGHAT and CDR2 FQNNGV. CDR3 DNA: TGTGCCAGCAGCTTAGGGACGGCCACGGGGGAGACCCAGTACTTC. Translated: CASSLGTATGETQYF.

This sequence joins TRBV4-1 and TRBJ1-4, with TRBD1 matching over 8 bases. The CDR3 totals 19 residues. Germline values: CDR1 MGHRA, CDR2 YSYEKL. The ends lost 0 bases at V and 2 bases at J; junction bases unmatched: 11. CDR3 bases: TGCGCCAGCAGCCAAGATTCCCCAGGGGGCTTCGGGACTAATGAAAAACTGTTTTTT. This gives the protein CASSQDSPGGFGTNEKLFF.

The chain joins TRBV18 to TRBJ2-7; TRBD1 agrees at 8 bases. The CDR3 consists of 14 residues. The V and J ends lost 3 bases and 1 base, in that order; junction bases with no gene match: 2. Germline V gene sequence: CDR1 KGHSH, CDR2 LQKENI. CDR3: CASSPGTGSYEQYF. The CDR3, as DNA: TGTGCCAGCTCACCTGGGACAGGTTCCTACGAGCAGTACTTC.

The rearrangement uses TRBV19 and TRBJ1-5; D is unclear. Trimming took off 6 bases at V and 4 bases at J, with 28 bases between the two ends. CDR1 is LNHDA, CDR2 SQIVND, per germline (reference sequence). The length of the CDR3 is 19 residues. CDR3 amino acids: CASRNSARGGSGSNQPQHF. DNA of the CDR3: TGTGCCAGTAGGAATTCGGCCAGAGGAGGCTCCGGATCAAATCAGCCCCAGCATTTT.

J is TRBJ2-3 and V is TRBV29-1; 13 bases are shared with TRBD2. J lost 1 base, V lost 4 bases, and 2 bases had no gene match. This CDR3 is 15 amino acids long. Per the germline V gene, CDR1 is SQVTM and CDR2 is ANQGSEA. The CDR3 sequence: CSVGLAGGRTDTQYF. The CDR3 nucleotides are TGCAGCGTTGGACTAGCGGGGGGCCGCACAGATACGCAGTATTTT.

V and J are TRBV5-5 and TRBJ1-1; 9 nucleotides match TRBD1. The CDR3 sequence is 16 residues long. The germline gives CDR1 SGHKS, CDR2 YYEKEE (reference sequence). V trimming: 0 bases; J trimming: 6 bases; junction bases outside the gene matches: 9. CDR3 region: CASSLAVLTGGPEAFF. CDR3 coding DNA: TGTGCCAGCAGCTTGGCAGTTTTAACAGGGGGCCCTGAAGCTTTCTTT.

The chain combines TRBV27 with TRBJ2-7; tentative D call: TRBD1 (5 bases). Trimming took off 3 bases at V and 6 bases at J, with 15 bases between the two ends. Germline CDR1 and CDR2: MNHEY and SMNVEV (reference sequence). The CDR3 is made up of 14 amino acids. Here the CDR3 DNA reads TGTGCCAGCAGTTTCGACAGCGTTCGGGCCGAGCAGTACTTC. Translating gives CASSFDSVRAEQYF.

The rearrangement links TRBV9 to TRBJ1-1, with a possible D match to TRBD1 (5 bases). The CDR3 runs to 16 residues. Trimming took off 3 bases at V and 0 bases at J, with 15 bases between the two ends. The V gene's germline CDR1 is SGDLS and CDR2 YYNGEE. CDR3 nucleotide sequence: TGTGCCAGCAGCGACGGACCGGGACTCATGAACACTGAAGCTTTCTTT. It yields the protein CASSDGPGLMNTEAFF.

The chain couples TRBV14 to TRBJ2-7; TRBD1 is a possible D gene (6 bases). The germline V gene has CDR1 SGHDN and CDR2 FVKESK. The CDR3 contains 15 residues. V lost 5 bases, J lost 4 bases, and 18 bases lay in between. CDR3 coding DNA: TGTGCCAGCAGCTTACAACAGGGTTTTACGTACGAGCAGTACTTC. Translation: CASSLQQGFTYEQYF.

The chain has TRBV9 and TRBJ2-5, with 8 nucleotides matching TRBD2. The V segment lost 0 bases and the J segment 1 base; nucleotides outside the gene matches: 5. The CDR3 is 16 residues long. Germline values: CDR1 SGDLS, CDR2 YYNGEE. The CDR3 spells CASSVVERGPQETQYF. Here the CDR3 DNA reads TGTGCCAGCAGCGTAGTCGAGCGGGGGCCCCAAGAGACCCAGTACTTC.

The genes are TRBV11-2 and TRBJ2-2; D is ambiguous. Looked up from germline, CDR1 is SGHAT and CDR2 is FQNNGV. This CDR3 has 14 residues. Trimming cost V 3 bases and J 11 bases, with 16 bases left between them. The CDR3 loop reads CASSFTGSSGELFF. CDR3 DNA: TGTGCCAGCAGCTTTACCGGGTCCTCGGGTGAGCTGTTTTTT.

CDR3 residues: CASSWATGVMNTEAFF. The DNA for the CDR3 is TGCGCCAGCAGCTGGGCGACAGGCGTCATGAACACTGAAGCTTTCTTT. The chain links TRBV5-1 to TRBJ1-1; possible D gene TRBD1, 6 bases. V was cut by 3 bases and J by 0 bases, with 15 bases left in between. CDR1 is SGHRS, CDR2 YFSETQ, per germline. This CDR3 region has 16 residues.

The V call is TRBV29-1, the J call TRBJ1-2; the D gene is possibly TRBD1 (6 bases). The V gene's germline CDR1 is SQVTM and CDR2 ANQGSEA. This CDR3 is 14 amino acids long. With 3 bases removed from V and 5 bases from J, the gap between germline ends came to 16 bases. The CDR3 sequence is CSVDMTGDLYGYTF. The CDR3, as DNA: TGCAGCGTTGATATGACAGGCGATTTGTATGGCTACACCTTC.

In DNA, the CDR3 is TGTGCCAGCCTGGGACTAGCGGTCTTTAATGAGCAGTTCTTC. Translated: CASLGLAVFNEQFF. V usage is TRBV2 and J usage is TRBJ2-1; 11 nucleotides agree with TRBD2. The CDR3 sequence is 14 residues long. Germline CDR1 SNHLY, CDR2 FYNNEI. Trimming at V came to 8 bases and at J to 7 bases, leaving 7 bases not matched to a gene.

This clone was found many times. This sample also contains other DNA sequences that code for the same CDR3. The chain has TRBV5-3 and TRBJ2-7; 10 nucleotides line up with TRBD2. TRBV5-3 is reported as an ORF; its role is uncertain. The CDR3 is 13 residues long. This chain's CDR3 is CPNSGGREGEQYF. CDR3 coding DNA: TGTCCCAATAGCGGGGGGCGTGAGGGGGAGCAGTACTTC.

The J gene is TRBJ1-6, the V gene TRBV18; D not certain. The CDR3 length is 13 residues. Trimming left V 5 bases short and J 9 bases short, with 11 bases between. Per germline, CDR1 KGHSH and CDR2 LQKENI. CDR3 in DNA: TGTGCCAGCTCATCCACTGCTAGTTCACCCCTCCACTTT. This gives the protein CASSSTASSPLHF.

J is TRBJ2-1 and V is TRBV7-2; possible D gene TRBD2, 6 bases. Trimming removed 2 bases from V and 4 bases from J, with 9 bases in between. Germline CDR1 reads SGHTA; CDR2 reads FQGNSA. The CDR3 totals 14 residues. As DNA, the CDR3 is TGTGCCAGCAGCTTACAGACTAGTTACAATGAGCAGTTCTTC. Amino acid sequence: CASSLQTSYNEQFF.

The J gene is TRBJ2-2, the V gene TRBV29-1; 11 bases are shared with TRBD1. This CDR3 has 14 residues. J gave up 4 bases and V 8 bases, and 6 bases lay outside the gene matches. CDR1 and CDR2 from the germline V gene are SQVTM and ANQGSEA. CDR3 DNA: TGCAGCTTTATGGACAGGGGGCGCACCGGGGAGCTGTTTTTT. It is translated as CSFMDRGRTGELFF.